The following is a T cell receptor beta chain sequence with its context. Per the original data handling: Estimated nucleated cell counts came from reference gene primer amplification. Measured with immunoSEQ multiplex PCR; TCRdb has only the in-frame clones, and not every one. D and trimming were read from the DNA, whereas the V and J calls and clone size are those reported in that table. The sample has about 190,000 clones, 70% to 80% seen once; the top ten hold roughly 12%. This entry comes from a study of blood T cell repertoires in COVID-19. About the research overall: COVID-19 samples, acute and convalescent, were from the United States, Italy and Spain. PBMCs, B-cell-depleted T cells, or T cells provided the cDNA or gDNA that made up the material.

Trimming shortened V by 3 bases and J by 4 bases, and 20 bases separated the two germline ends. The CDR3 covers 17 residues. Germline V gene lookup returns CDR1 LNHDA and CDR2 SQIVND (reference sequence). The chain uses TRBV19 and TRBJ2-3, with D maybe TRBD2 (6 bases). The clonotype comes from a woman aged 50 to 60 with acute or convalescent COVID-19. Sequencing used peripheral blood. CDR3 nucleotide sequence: TGTGCCAGTAGTATGACGGAGGCACGGGGGAGCCCAGATACGCAGTATTTT. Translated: CASSMTEARGSPDTQYF. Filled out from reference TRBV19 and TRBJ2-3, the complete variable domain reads DGGITQSPKYLFRKEGQNVTLSCEQNLNHDAMYWYRQDPGQGLRLIYYSQIVNDFQKGDIAEGYSVSREKKESFPLTVTSAQKNPTAFYLCASSMTEARGSPDTQYFGPGTRLTVL.